Here is one T cell receptor beta chain with its context. Germline lookup yields CDR1 MDHEN and CDR2 SYDVKM. Trimming shortened V by 3 bases and J by 0 bases, and 6 bases separated the two germline ends. The length of the CDR3 is 14 residues. This entry is derived from a study of blood T cell repertoires in COVID-19. As for the study in general: Material from acute and convalescent COVID-19 was sourced from the United States, Italy and Spain.

In the authors' methods: Amplification with reference gene primers provided the estimates of nucleated cell counts. Assay used: immunoSEQ multiplex PCR; TCRdb lists only in-frame clones, some missing. The V and J calls and clone size are taken from that table; D and trimming were inferred from the DNA. The table shows fewer than 250,000 clones, with around nine tenths occurring only once. This clonotype was obtained from a man aged 60 to 75 with acute or convalescent COVID-19. The sample comprised peripheral blood. This chain links TRBV28 with TRBJ2-1, with D perhaps matching TRBD2 (6 bases). Here the CDR3 DNA reads TGTGCCAGCAGTTTGGGGGGCTCCTACAATGAGCAGTTCTTC. Translated, it gives CASSLGGSYNEQFF.